A single sample is the source of the 20 T cell receptor beta chains below, sequenced in a study of OX40 agonist ivuxolimab in advanced cancers. TCRdb's table, derived via immunoSEQ multiplex PCR, lists solely in-frame clones and lacks some. Of more than 65,000 clones in the sample, roughly 88% were seen once. Sequenced material: CD4+ or CD8+ T cells sorted from blood, taken in a trial of the OX40 agonist ivuxolimab. The receptors originated from an adult with an advanced solid tumor such as melanoma, head and neck, liver or kidney cancer.

The chain uses TRBV9 and TRBJ2-2; 8 nucleotides line up with TRBD1. There are 15 residues in the CDR3. The germline CDR1 and CDR2 sequences are SGDLS and YYNGEE. The V and J ends lost 4 bases and 5 bases, in that order; junction bases with no gene match: 7. Written as DNA, the CDR3 is TGTGCCAGCAGCATCATGACAGGGGATACCGGGGAGCTGTTTTTT. It codes for CASSIMTGDTGELFF.

J is TRBJ2-4 and V is TRBV19; D is uncertain. The CDR3 contains 15 residues. The germline V gene has CDR1 LNHDA and CDR2 SQIVND (reference sequence). Between the trimmed V and J ends, which lost 6 bases and 2 bases, there was a span of 14 bases. This CDR3 is CASSILPGTKNIQYF. The CDR3 nucleotides read TGTGCCAGTAGCATACTTCCTGGGACCAAAAACATTCAGTACTTC.

The genes are TRBV7-2 and TRBJ2-2; D call uncertain. Germline V gene sequence: CDR1 SGHTA, CDR2 FQGNSA. Trimming removed 5 bases at V and 3 bases at J, with 7 bases between. This CDR3 is 13 amino acids long. CDR3 nucleotides: TGTGCCAGCAGCCTGACTGACACCGGGGAGCTGTTTTTT. It encodes CASSLTDTGELFF.

This rearrangement joins TRBV18 to TRBJ1-3, with D maybe TRBD1 (5 bases). The germline CDR1 and CDR2 sequences are KGHSH and LQKENI. The CDR3 spans 14 residues. V lost 1 base to trimming and J lost 2 bases, with 6 bases between them. The CDR3 protein is CASSPQGTGNTIYF. The CDR3 DNA reads TGTGCCAGCTCACCACAGGGGACTGGAAACACCATATATTTT.

A remark on this clone: A much bigger clone sits one base away, suggesting this may be a read error. The chain joins TRBV5-1 to TRBJ1-1; D not certain. Germline V gene lookup returns CDR1 SGHRS and CDR2 YFSETQ. This CDR3 has 14 amino acids. Trimming left V 0 bases short and J 0 bases short, with 6 bases between. The CDR3 region is CASSLDNMNTEAFF. The CDR3, as DNA: TGCGCCAGCAGCTTGGACAACATGAACACTGAAGCTTTCTTT. The variable domain in full, completed from reference TRBV5-1 and TRBJ1-1, reads KAGVTQTPRYLIKTRGQQVTLSCSPISGHRSVSWYQQTPGQGLQFLFEYFSETQRNKGNFPGRFSGRQFSNSRSEMNVSTLELGDSALYLCASSLDNMNTEAFFGQGTRLTVV.

This chain connects TRBV6-5 to TRBJ2-7; tentatively, D is TRBD1 (6 bases). There are 13 residues in the CDR3. Per germline, CDR1 MNHEY and CDR2 SVGAGI. V was cut by 5 bases and J by 0 bases, with 8 bases left in between. DNA of the CDR3: TGTGCCAGCAGTCGGGACATCTCCTACGAGCAGTACTTC. It specifies CASSRDISYEQYF.

This clone was seen just once. The chain couples TRBV5-1 to TRBJ1-2; TRBD1 agrees at 7 bases. CDR3 size: 14 residues. Germline V CDR1 and CDR2: SGHRS, YFSETQ. V dropped 0 bases and J dropped 2; count of bases not matched to a gene: 1. CDR3 residues: CASSLDRGNYGYTF. The CDR3 DNA reads TGCGCCAGCAGCTTGGACAGGGGAAACTATGGCTACACCTTC.

The rearrangement uses TRBV14 and TRBJ2-2, with 7 positions matching TRBD1. This CDR3 spans 14 amino acids. Germline V gives CDR1 SGHDN, CDR2 FVKESK. The V gene end was trimmed by 6 bases and the J gene end by 6 bases; junction bases not matched to a gene: 7. The CDR3 nucleotides are TGTGCCAGCAGTTCCCGAACAGGGGCCGGGGAGCTGTTTTTT. Translated: CASSSRTGAGELFF.

The chain recombines TRBV5-6 with TRBJ1-2; a possible D gene is TRBD1 (6 bases). V lost 6 bases to trimming and J lost 5 bases, with 14 bases between them. Germline CDR1 reads SGHDT; CDR2 reads YYEEEE. CDR3 size: 13 residues. CDR3 coding DNA: TGTGCCAGCACTTCTACAGGGAAGTATGGCTACACCTTC. Translating it yields CASTSTGKYGYTF.

The genes are TRBV6-1 and TRBJ1-1, with 7 nucleotides matching TRBD1. V dropped 6 bases and J dropped 2; count of bases not matched to a gene: 6. CDR3 length: 14 amino acids. Germline-derived CDR1 and CDR2 are MNHNS and SASEGT. In DNA, the CDR3 is TGTGCCAGCAGGCGAGGGACAGTCAACACTGAAGCTTTCTTT. It yields the protein CASRRGTVNTEAFF.

This clone has a handful of counts. The gene calls are TRBV2 and TRBJ1-2; possible D gene TRBD1, 6 bases. Trimming took 8 bases from V and 7 from J, leaving 20 bases between them. Germline CDR1 and CDR2: SNHLY and FYNNEI. This CDR3 has 14 amino acids. CDR3 sequence (DNA): TGTGCCAGCGGAGGACAGCTTCTACTTATTGGCTACACCTTC. Translating it yields CASGGQLLLIGYTF.

V usage is TRBV19 and J usage is TRBJ1-1, with a tentative D call TRBD1 (5 bases). V dropped 2 bases and J dropped 3 bases, with 10 bases sitting between them. Germline V gives CDR1 LNHDA, CDR2 SQIVND (reference sequence). The CDR3 consists of 14 residues. The CDR3 DNA is TGTGCCAGTAGTATAAACCGGGACGACACTGAAGCTTTCTTT. Residues: CASSINRDDTEAFF. Full variable domain (rest looked up from reference TRBV19 and TRBJ1-1): DGGITQSPKYLFRKEGQNVTLSCEQNLNHDAMYWYRQDPGQGLRLIYYSQIVNDFQKGDIAEGYSVSREKKESFPLTVTSAQKNPTAFYLCASSINRDDTEAFFGQGTRLTVV.

The chain links TRBV18 to TRBJ2-3; D is possibly TRBD1 (6 bases). V was trimmed by 2 bases and J by 6 bases, leaving 15 bases between them. The CDR3 is 15 amino acids. Germline V gene data show CDR1 as KGHSH and CDR2 as LQKENI. CDR3 loop: CASSPWVGQTDTQYF. In DNA form, the CDR3 reads TGTGCCAGCTCACCATGGGTTGGACAGACGGATACGCAGTATTTT. The variable domain in full, with the rest retrieved from reference TRBV18 and TRBJ2-3, is NAGVMQNPRHLVRRRGQEARLRCSPMKGHSHVYWYRQLPEEGLKFMVYLQKENIIDESGMPKERFSAEFPKEGPSILRIQQVVRGDSAAYFCASSPWVGQTDTQYFGPGTRLTVL.

This clone was picked up a small number of times. V usage is TRBV4-3 and J usage is TRBJ1-3, with a possible D match to TRBD1 (6 bases). The CDR3 is made up of 14 amino acids. The V and J ends lost 5 bases and 0 bases respectively, with 8 bases between them. Germline V lookup: CDR1 LGHNA, CDR2 YSLEER. CDR3 sequence: CASSLGGSGNTIYF. Here the CDR3 DNA reads TGCGCCAGCAGCTTAGGGGGCTCTGGAAACACCATATATTTT.

This clone was counted only a few times. The chain joins TRBV11-1 to TRBJ2-1; D unclear. The CDR3 totals 15 residues. Deletions cut 3 bases from V and 5 bases from J, with 14 bases between. The V gene's germline CDR1 is SGHAT and CDR2 FQDESV (reference sequence). The CDR3 loop is CASSFSGVLDNEQFF. For the CDR3, the DNA is TGTGCCAGCAGCTTTTCTGGGGTCCTCGACAATGAGCAGTTCTTC.

J is TRBJ1-3 and V is TRBV7-8; 9 bases align to TRBD1. Germline lookup yields CDR1 SGHVS and CDR2 FQNEAQ. Losses at the gene ends were 2 bases for V and 4 bases for J; bases not matched to a gene: 9. This CDR3 has 17 residues. Here the CDR3 DNA reads TGTGCCAGCAGCTTACGTGCCGGGACAGGGAACGGAAACACCATATATTTT. Translated: CASSLRAGTGNGNTIYF.

This clone was counted only a few times. The rearrangement joins TRBV7-2 to TRBJ2-5, with D possibly matching TRBD1 (6 bases). The CDR3 contains 13 residues. The V end was cut by 5 bases, the J end by 4 bases, with 11 bases between. The V gene's germline CDR1 is SGHTA and CDR2 FQGNSA. Here the CDR3 reads CASSPQGRETQYF. In DNA form, the CDR3 reads TGTGCCAGCAGCCCACAGGGTCGAGAGACCCAGTACTTC.

This clone was counted only a few times. This sequence joins TRBV2 and TRBJ1-4; no definite D call. The CDR3 sequence is 12 residues long. Trimming took 10 bases from V and 7 from J, leaving 13 bases between them. Germline assignment: CDR1 SNHLY and CDR2 FYNNEI. The CDR3 spells CATSGTGEKLFF. CDR3 sequence (DNA): TGTGCCACCAGCGGAACGGGTGAAAAACTGTTTTTT.

The V gene is TRBV12-1, the J gene TRBJ1-1; no check of the table's D call, TRBD1, against the DNA was made. TRBV12-1 corresponds to a pseudogene. The CDR3 has 15 residues. The CDR3: CASSCLQGRNTEAFF. Here the CDR3 DNA reads TGTGCCAGCAGCTGCCTACAGGGAAGGAACACTGAAGCTTTCTTT.

The CDR3 is CASSYGRVDEQYF. In DNA, the CDR3 is TGTGCCAGCAGTTACGGCAGGGTCGACGAGCAGTACTTC. The V call is TRBV6-6, the J call TRBJ2-7; a possible D gene is TRBD1 (5 bases). Germline lookup yields CDR1 MNHNY and CDR2 SVGAGI (reference sequence). The V and J ends lost 2 bases and 5 bases respectively, with 10 bases between them. CDR3 length: 13 residues.